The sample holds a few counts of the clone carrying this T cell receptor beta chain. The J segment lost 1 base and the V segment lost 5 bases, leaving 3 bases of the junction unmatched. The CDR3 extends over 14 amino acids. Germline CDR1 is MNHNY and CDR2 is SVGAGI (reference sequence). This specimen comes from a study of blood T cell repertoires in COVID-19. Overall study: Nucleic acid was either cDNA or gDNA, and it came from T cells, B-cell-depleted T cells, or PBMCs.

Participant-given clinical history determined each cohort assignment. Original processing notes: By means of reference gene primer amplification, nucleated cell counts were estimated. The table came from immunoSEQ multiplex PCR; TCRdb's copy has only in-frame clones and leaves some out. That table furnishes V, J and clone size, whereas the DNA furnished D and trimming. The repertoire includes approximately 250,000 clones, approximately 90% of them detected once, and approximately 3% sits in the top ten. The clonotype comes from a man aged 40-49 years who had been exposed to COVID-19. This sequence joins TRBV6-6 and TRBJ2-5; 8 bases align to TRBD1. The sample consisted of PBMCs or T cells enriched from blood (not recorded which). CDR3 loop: CASSPGTGQETQYF. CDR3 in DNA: TGTGCCAGCAGTCCCGGGACAGGCCAAGAGACCCAGTACTTC.